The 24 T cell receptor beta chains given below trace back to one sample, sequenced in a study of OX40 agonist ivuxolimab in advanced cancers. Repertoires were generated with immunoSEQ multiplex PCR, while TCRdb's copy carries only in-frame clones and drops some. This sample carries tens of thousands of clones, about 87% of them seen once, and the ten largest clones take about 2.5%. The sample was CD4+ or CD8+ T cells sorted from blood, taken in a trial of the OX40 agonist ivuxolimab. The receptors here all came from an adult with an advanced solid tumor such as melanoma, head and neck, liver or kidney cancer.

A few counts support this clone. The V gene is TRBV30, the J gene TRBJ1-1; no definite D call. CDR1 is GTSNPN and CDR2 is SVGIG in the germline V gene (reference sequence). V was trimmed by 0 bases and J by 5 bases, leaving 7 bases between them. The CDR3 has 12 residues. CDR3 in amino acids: CAWSVWGTEAFF. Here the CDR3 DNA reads TGTGCCTGGAGTGTATGGGGAACTGAAGCTTTCTTT.

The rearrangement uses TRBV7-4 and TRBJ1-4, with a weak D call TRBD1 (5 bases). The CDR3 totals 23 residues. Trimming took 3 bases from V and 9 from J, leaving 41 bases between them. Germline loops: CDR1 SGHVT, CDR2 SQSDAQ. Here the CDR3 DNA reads TGTGCCAGCAGCTTGTTTAGGGTTTCACGGGGGATCCAAACTCGCCAACCCTCGCAAAAACTGTTTTTT. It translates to CASSLFRVSRGIQTRQPSQKLFF. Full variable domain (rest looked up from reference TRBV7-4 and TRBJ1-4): GAGVSQSPRYKVAKRGRDVALRCDSISGHVTLYWYRQTLGQGSEVLTYSQSDAQRDKSGRPSGRFSAERPERSVSTLKIQRTEQGDSAVYLCASSLFRVSRGIQTRQPSQKLFFGSGTQLSVL.

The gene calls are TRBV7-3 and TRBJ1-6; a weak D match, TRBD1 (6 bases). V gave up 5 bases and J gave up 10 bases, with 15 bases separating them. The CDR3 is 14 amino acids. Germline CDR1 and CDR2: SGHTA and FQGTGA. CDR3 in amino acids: CASSPGQLGSPLHF. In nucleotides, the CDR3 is TGTGCCAGCAGCCCAGGACAGTTAGGGTCACCCCTCCACTTT.

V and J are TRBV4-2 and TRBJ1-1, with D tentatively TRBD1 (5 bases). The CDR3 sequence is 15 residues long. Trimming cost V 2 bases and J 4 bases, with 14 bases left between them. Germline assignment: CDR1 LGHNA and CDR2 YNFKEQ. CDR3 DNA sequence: TGTGCCAGCAGCCAAACGTCGGCAGGGCTCACTGAAGCTTTCTTT. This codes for CASSQTSAGLTEAFF.

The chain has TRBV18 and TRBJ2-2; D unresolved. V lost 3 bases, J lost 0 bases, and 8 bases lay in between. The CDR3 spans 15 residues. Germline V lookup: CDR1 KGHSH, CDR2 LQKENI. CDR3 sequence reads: CASSPGQTNTGELFF. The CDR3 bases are TGTGCCAGCTCACCCGGGCAGACGAACACCGGGGAGCTGTTTTTT.

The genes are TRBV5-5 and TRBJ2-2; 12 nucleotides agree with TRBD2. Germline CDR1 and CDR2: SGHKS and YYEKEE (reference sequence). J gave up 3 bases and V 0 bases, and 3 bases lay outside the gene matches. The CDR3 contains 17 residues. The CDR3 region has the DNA TGTGCCAGCAGCTTGGCTAGCGGGGGGGCTTACACCGGGGAGCTGTTTTTT. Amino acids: CASSLASGGAYTGELFF.

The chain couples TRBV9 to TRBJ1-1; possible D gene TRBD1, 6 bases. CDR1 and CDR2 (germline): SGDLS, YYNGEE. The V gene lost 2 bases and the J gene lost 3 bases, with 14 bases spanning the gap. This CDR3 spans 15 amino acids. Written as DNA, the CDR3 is TGTGCCAGCAGCGTGGAGGGGGATTGGGACACTGAAGCTTTCTTT. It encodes CASSVEGDWDTEAFF. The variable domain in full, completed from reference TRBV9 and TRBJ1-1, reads DSGVTQTPKHLITATGQRVTLRCSPRSGDLSVYWYQQSLDQGLQFLIQYYNGEERAKGNILERFSAQQFPDLHSELNLSSLELGDSALYFCASSVEGDWDTEAFFGQGTRLTVV.

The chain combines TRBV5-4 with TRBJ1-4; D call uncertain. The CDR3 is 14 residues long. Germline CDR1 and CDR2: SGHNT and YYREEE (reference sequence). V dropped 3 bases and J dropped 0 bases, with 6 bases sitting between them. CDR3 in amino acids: CASSSFATNEKLFF. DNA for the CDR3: TGTGCCAGCAGCTCCTTTGCAACTAATGAAAAACTGTTTTTT. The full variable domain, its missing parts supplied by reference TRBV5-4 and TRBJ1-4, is ETGVTQSPTHLIKTRGQQVTLRCSSQSGHNTVSWYQQALGQGPQFIFQYYREEENGRGNFPPRFSGLQFPNYSSELNVNALELDDSALYLCASSSFATNEKLFFGSGTQLSVL.

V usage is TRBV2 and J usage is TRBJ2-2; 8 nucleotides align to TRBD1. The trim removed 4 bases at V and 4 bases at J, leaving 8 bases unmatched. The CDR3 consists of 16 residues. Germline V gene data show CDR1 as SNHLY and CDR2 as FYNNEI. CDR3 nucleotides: TGTGCCAGCAGTGCTGCGCAGGGGGCAGGCACCGGGGAGCTGTTTTTT. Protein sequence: CASSAAQGAGTGELFF. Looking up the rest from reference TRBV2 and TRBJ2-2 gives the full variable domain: EPEVTQTPSHQVTQMGQEVILRCVPISNHLYFYWYRQILGQKVEFLVSFYNNEISEKSEIFDDQFSVERPDGSNFTLKIRSTKLEDSAMYFCASSAAQGAGTGELFFGEGSRLTVL.

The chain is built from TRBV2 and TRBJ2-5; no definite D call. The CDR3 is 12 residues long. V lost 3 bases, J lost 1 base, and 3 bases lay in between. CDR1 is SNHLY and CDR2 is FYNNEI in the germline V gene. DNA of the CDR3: TGTGCCAGCAGTGACAGCCAAGAGACCCAGTACTTC. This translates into CASSDSQETQYF.

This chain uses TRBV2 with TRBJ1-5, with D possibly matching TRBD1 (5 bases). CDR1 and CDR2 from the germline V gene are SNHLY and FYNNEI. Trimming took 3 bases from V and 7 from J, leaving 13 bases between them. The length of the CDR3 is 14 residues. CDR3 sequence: CASSDRDLRQPQHF. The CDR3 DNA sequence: TGTGCCAGCAGTGACAGGGACCTTCGCCAGCCCCAGCATTTT.

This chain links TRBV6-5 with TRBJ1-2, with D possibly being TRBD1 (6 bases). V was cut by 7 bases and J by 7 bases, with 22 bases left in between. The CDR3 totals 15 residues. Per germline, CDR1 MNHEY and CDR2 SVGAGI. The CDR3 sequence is CASINRDTLNGGYTF. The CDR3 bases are TGTGCCAGCATTAACCGGGACACTTTAAACGGTGGCTACACCTTC.

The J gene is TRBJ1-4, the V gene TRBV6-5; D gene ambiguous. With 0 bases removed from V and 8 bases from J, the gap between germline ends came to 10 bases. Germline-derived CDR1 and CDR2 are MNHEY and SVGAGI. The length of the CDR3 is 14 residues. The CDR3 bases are TGTGCCAGCAGTTACTCGGCTGGAGGCGAAAAACTGTTTTTT. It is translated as CASSYSAGGEKLFF.

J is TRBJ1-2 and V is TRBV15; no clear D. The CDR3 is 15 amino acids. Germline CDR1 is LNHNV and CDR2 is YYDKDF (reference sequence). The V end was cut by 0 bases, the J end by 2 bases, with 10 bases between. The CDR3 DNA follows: TGTGCCACCAGCAGAGATCGGCTAGGAAACTATGGCTACACCTTC. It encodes CATSRDRLGNYGYTF.

The CDR3 loop is CASSPGWGGYTDTQYF. The CDR3 DNA sequence: TGTGCCAGCAGCCCCGGTTGGGGGGGCTACACAGATACGCAGTATTTT. This chain links TRBV7-3 with TRBJ2-3, with D possibly being TRBD2 (7 bases). Germline V gene lookup returns CDR1 SGHTA and CDR2 FQGTGA. The CDR3 runs to 16 residues. With 5 bases removed from V and 2 bases from J, the gap between germline ends came to 17 bases.

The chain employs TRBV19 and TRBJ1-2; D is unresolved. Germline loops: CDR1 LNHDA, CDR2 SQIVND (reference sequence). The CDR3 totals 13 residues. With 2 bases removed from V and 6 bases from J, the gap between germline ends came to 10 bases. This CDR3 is CASSISTGNGYTF. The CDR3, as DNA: TGTGCCAGTAGTATATCAACGGGCAATGGCTACACCTTC.

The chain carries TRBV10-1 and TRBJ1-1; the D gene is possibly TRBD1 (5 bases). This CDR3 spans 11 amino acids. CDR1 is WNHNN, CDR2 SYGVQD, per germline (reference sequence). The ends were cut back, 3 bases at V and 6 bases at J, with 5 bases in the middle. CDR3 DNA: TGCGCCAGCAGTGACAGGGCTGAAGCTTTCTTT. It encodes CASSDRAEAFF.

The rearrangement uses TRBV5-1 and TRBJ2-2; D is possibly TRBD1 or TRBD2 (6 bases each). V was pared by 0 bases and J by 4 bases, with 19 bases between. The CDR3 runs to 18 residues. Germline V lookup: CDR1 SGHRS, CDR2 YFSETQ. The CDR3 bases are TGCGCCAGCAGCTTGGTACGGGGGCGGGACGGCAGCACCGGGGAGCTGTTTTTT. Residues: CASSLVRGRDGSTGELFF.

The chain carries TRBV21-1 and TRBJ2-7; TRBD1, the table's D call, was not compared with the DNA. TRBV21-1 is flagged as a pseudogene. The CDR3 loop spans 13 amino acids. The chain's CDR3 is CATPPRGGYEQYV. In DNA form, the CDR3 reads TGTGCCACCCCACCCAGGGGTGGCTACGAGCAGTACGTC.

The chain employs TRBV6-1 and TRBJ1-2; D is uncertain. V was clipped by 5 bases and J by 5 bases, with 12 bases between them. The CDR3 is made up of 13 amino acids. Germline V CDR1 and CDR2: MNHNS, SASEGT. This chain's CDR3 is CASSPLVGYGYTF. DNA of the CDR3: TGTGCCAGCAGTCCCCTCGTAGGTTATGGCTACACCTTC.

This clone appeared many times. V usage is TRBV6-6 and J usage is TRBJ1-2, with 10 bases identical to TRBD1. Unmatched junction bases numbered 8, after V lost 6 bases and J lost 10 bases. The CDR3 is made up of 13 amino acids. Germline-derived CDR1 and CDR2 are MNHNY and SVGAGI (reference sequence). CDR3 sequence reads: CASRDGTGVDYTF. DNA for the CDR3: TGTGCCAGCAGGGACGGGACAGGGGTTGACTACACCTTC.

The CDR3 is CASSSGTGLTNEKLFF. The DNA of the CDR3 is TGTGCCAGCAGTTCCGGAACAGGGTTGACTAATGAAAAACTGTTTTTT. The J gene is TRBJ1-4, the V gene TRBV28, with D possibly TRBD1 on 6 matching bases. CDR3 length: 16 amino acids. Germline-derived CDR1 and CDR2 are MDHEN and SYDVKM. Trimming left V 4 bases short and J 2 bases short, with 14 bases between.

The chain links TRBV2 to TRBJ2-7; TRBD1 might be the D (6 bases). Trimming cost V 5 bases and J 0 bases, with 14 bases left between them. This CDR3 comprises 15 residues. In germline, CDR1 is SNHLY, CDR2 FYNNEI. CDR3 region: CASSTTGTLSYEQYF. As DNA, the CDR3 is TGTGCCAGCAGTACGACCGGGACACTCTCCTACGAGCAGTACTTC.

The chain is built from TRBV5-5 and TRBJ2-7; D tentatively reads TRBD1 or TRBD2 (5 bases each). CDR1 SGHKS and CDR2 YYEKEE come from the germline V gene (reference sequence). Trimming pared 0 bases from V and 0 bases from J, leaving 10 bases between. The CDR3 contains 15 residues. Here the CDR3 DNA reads TGTGCCAGCAGCTTGGGCGCCGGGACCTCCTACGAGCAGTACGTC. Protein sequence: CASSLGAGTSYEQYV.